One and the same sample provided the 17 T cell receptor beta chains below, sequenced in a study of T cells in Graves' hyperthyroidism and ophthalmopathy (dated by TCRdb to between 2017 and 2020). The library relied on multiplex PCR. The instrument was an Illumina HiSeq 2000. The TCR beta CDR3 regions were amplified from RNA transcripts. The TCR CDR3 was subjected to a first round of RT-PCR using the HTBI primer set and the Qiagen OneStep RT-PCR kit. The raw public reads went through TCRdb reprocessing: fastp at Q25, MiXCR clone calling, in-frame beta chains kept. Entries are consolidated by CDR3 protein sequence, retaining the most common genes and DNA. The sample contains roughly 520,000 distinct CDR3 sequences, approximately 24% of them found a single time. The ten largest clones add up to approximately 10% of the sample. Sequencing used blood. The receptor set was obtained from a woman aged 25-40 years with Graves' ophthalmopathy.

This clonotype was counted ten times or more. At one end the junction does not follow the germline gene, possibly because of a read error. This rearrangement joins TRBV7-9 to TRBJ1-5; 8 bases map to TRBD1. CDR3 length: 15 residues. Germline loops: CDR1 SEHNR, CDR2 FQNEAQ (reference sequence). The CDR3 sequence is CASSLDTGGNQPQHF. In DNA, the CDR3 is TGTGCCAGCAGTTTAGACACAGGGGGGAATCAGCCCCAGCATTTT. Full variable domain (remainder filled in from reference TRBV7-9 and TRBJ1-5): DTGVSQNPRHKITKRGQNVTFRCDPISEHNRLYWYRQTLGQGPEFLTYFQNEAQLEKSRLLSDRFSAERPKGSFSTLEIQRTEQGDSAMYLCASSLDTGGNQPQHFGDGTRLSIL.

The chain links TRBV28 to TRBJ1-1; a possible D gene is TRBD1 (5 bases). Trimming left V 5 bases short and J 12 bases short, with 13 bases between. This CDR3 has 11 residues. The germline CDR1 and CDR2 sequences are MDHEN and SYDVKM. CDR3 loop: CASSLTVVTFF. CDR3 nucleotides: TGTGCCAGCAGTCTGACAGTGGTAACTTTCTTT.

This clonotype was recorded many times. V is TRBV29-1 and J is TRBJ2-5, with D hard to call. CDR3 length: 12 residues. Looked up from germline, CDR1 is SQVTM and CDR2 is ANQGSEA. Between the trimmed V and J ends, which lost 3 bases and 1 base, there was a span of 6 bases. The CDR3 loop reads CSVDSFQETQYF. The CDR3 coding sequence is TGCAGCGTTGACAGTTTCCAAGAGACCCAGTACTTC.

This chain joins TRBV15 and TRBJ2-3, with 9 bases that match TRBD2. The CDR3 runs to 20 residues. Germline lookup yields CDR1 LNHNV and CDR2 YYDKDF (reference sequence). V trimming: 5 bases; J trimming: 2 bases; junction bases outside the gene matches: 20. The CDR3 DNA reads as TGTGCCACCAGCGACTCAAGGGGGACTAGCCTCTATTCAGTCACAGATACGCAGTATTTT. It yields the protein CATSDSRGTSLYSVTDTQYF.

The chain couples TRBV19 to TRBJ1-5; 7 nucleotides match TRBD1. The germline V gene encodes CDR1 LNHDA and CDR2 SQIVND (reference sequence). The CDR3 is made up of 15 amino acids. The ends lost 6 bases at V and 4 bases at J; junction bases unmatched: 9. CDR3 protein: CASRNLTGVNQPQHF. The CDR3 bases are TGTGCCAGTAGAAACTTAACAGGGGTGAATCAGCCCCAGCATTTT.

The chain has TRBV12-3 or TRBV12-4 and TRBJ1-1; D is ambiguous. Trimming removed 7 bases at V and 0 bases at J, with 21 bases between. The CDR3 runs to 17 residues. The chain's CDR3 is CASNPISGPEMNTEAFF. The CDR3 region has the DNA TGTGCCAGCAACCCGATTTCGGGCCCCGAAATGAACACTGAAGCTTTCTTT.

There are many counts of this clonotype. V gene TRBV4-2 combines with J gene TRBJ1-2; D perhaps matches TRBD1 (6 bases). CDR1 is LGHNA, CDR2 YNFKEQ, per germline. V shed 4 bases and J shed 3 bases, with 27 bases lying between them. The CDR3 covers 19 residues. CDR3 amino acids: CASSPGSGVVFSGDYGYTF. Written as DNA, the CDR3 is TGTGCCAGCAGCCCGGGGTCGGGGGTAGTCTTTTCAGGGGACTATGGCTACACCTTC.

This clonotype was seen a handful of times. This chain links TRBV2 with TRBJ2-6, with D perhaps matching TRBD2 (6 bases). The V end was cut by 6 bases, the J end by 2 bases, with 17 bases between. Germline V lookup: CDR1 SNHLY, CDR2 FYNNEI. This CDR3 is 17 amino acids long. CDR3 amino acids: CASRVSSGVTGANVLTF. CDR3 nucleotides: TGTGCCAGCAGGGTTAGTTCGGGAGTTACTGGGGCCAACGTCCTGACTTTC.

This clonotype was counted ten times or more. J is TRBJ2-5 and V is TRBV18; TRBD1 is a possible D gene (5 bases). The CDR3 extends over 13 amino acids. CDR1 and CDR2 (germline): KGHSH, LQKENI. V dropped 3 bases and J dropped 2 bases, with 7 bases sitting between them. The CDR3 DNA is TGTGCCAGCTCACCGGACATTCAAGAGACCCAGTACTTC. It codes for CASSPDIQETQYF.

This clonotype was observed many times. V usage is TRBV7-3 and J usage is TRBJ2-7; TRBD2 aligns across 13 bases. Germline assignment: CDR1 SGHTA and CDR2 FQGTGA. This CDR3 is 15 amino acids long. V lost 3 bases and J lost 3; bases outside the gene matches: 2. The CDR3 region has the DNA TGTGCCAGCAGCTTGACTAGCGGGGGGATCTACGAGCAGTACTTC. Translation: CASSLTSGGIYEQYF.

This clonotype was picked up a small number of times. This chain connects TRBV15 to TRBJ2-5, with 8 bases identical to TRBD2. V was clipped by 1 base and J by 1 base; unmatched bases: 14. The CDR3 is made up of 19 amino acids. Germline V gene data show CDR1 as LNHNV and CDR2 as YYDKDF (reference sequence). The DNA for the CDR3 is TGTGCCACCAGCAGAGTTGGGGGAAGGTTGCGGGGGGCCCAAGAGACCCAGTACTTC. Amino acids: CATSRVGGRLRGAQETQYF.

V usage is TRBV12-5 and J usage is TRBJ2-1; D is unclear. CDR3 size: 14 residues. Germline V gives CDR1 LGHNT, CDR2 FRNRAP. V was cut by 1 base and J by 10 bases, with 14 bases left in between. CDR3 bases: TGTGCTAGTGGTTTGGCGAACGAGAACCGGGAGCAGTTCTTC. It specifies CASGLANENREQFF.

In its sample, this clonotype was seen once. This sequence joins TRBV12-3 or TRBV12-4 and TRBJ2-5; TRBD2 matches 8 bases. V shed 1 base and J 9 bases; nucleotides not matched to a gene: 13. The length of the CDR3 is 16 residues. CDR3 DNA sequence: TGTGCCAGCAGTTTAGGCCCAGCGGGGGCGGGTTCGGCCCAGTACTTC. Translated, it gives CASSLGPAGAGSAQYF.

This clonotype was counted many times. V usage is TRBV10-3 and J usage is TRBJ1-1; D unresolved. Per the germline V gene, CDR1 is ENHRY and CDR2 is SYGVKD. The ends were cut back, 4 bases at V and 3 bases at J, with 6 bases in the middle. The CDR3 runs to 12 residues. CDR3 in amino acids: CAISVEDTEAFF. The CDR3 coding sequence is TGTGCCATCAGTGTGGAGGACACTGAAGCTTTCTTT.

In regard to this clonotype: This CDR3 is missing its conserved last phenylalanine or tryptophan, likely due to a read error. The chain uses TRBV28 and TRBJ1-5; 8 nucleotides line up with TRBD1. With V trimmed by 7 bases and J by 6 bases, 8 bases remained unmatched. Germline CDR1 MDHEN, CDR2 SYDVKM. The CDR3 loop spans 14 amino acids. This CDR3 reads CASTVRGLFQPQHL. In DNA, the CDR3 is TGTGCCAGCACCGTCAGGGGGCTCTTTCAGCCCCAGCATTTG.

This clonotype has a count of ten or more. The chain has TRBV5-1 and TRBJ2-5, with TRBD2 matching 7 bases. Unmatched junction bases numbered 10, after V lost 0 bases and J lost 5 bases. The germline V gene encodes CDR1 SGHRS and CDR2 YFSETQ. This CDR3 contains 16 residues. CDR3 sequence reads: CASSLAEAGVEETQYF. In nucleotides, the CDR3 is TGCGCCAGCAGCTTGGCCGAGGCGGGGGTAGAGGAGACCCAGTACTTC.

This sequence joins TRBV27 and TRBJ2-7; D unresolved. V lost 0 bases and J lost 3, with 9 bases in between. Germline V gene data show CDR1 as MNHEY and CDR2 as SMNVEV (reference sequence). This CDR3 is built from 14 residues. This chain's CDR3 is CASSLSGPNYEQYF. CDR3 in DNA: TGTGCCAGCAGTTTATCCGGGCCCAACTACGAGCAGTACTTC.